This TCR beta chain was profiled in a study of T cell repertoires in cytomegalovirus infection. The study, taken as a whole, reports: Summed frequency of public TCR beta families distinguished CMV carriers with the relevant HLA.

J was trimmed by 2 bases and V by 2 bases; bases with no gene match: 4. This CDR3 is 15 amino acids long. Germline values: CDR1 MNHEY, CDR2 SMNVEV (reference sequence). TCRdb passed the reads through MiXCR, listing each CDR3 protein once. The sample includes roughly 150,000 distinct CDR3 sequences, roughly 17% of them seen just once. In the case of this clonotype: No antigen is known for it.

Sequenced: CD8+ T cells from PBMCs. The chain joins TRBV27 to TRBJ2-7; TRBD2 aligns across 9 bases. The sequence came from a human donor in good health (CMV status not recorded). Some clones in this sample may be carry-over from other donors' samples. Written as DNA, the CDR3 is TGTGCCAGCAGTTTAAGCGGGAGGATTACCTACGAGCAGTACTTC. It codes for CASSLSGRITYEQYF.